This T cell receptor (beta chain) came from a study of T cell responses to AZD1222 COVID-19 vaccine. Broader study findings: Only six people who got AZD1222 tested seropositive at baseline. Unmutated variant regions are reportedly the target of nearly half of TCRs that are spike-specific.

Measured with immunoSEQ multiplex PCR; TCRdb has only the in-frame clones, and not every one. Among about 130,000 clones listed, 88% were seen once. Remarks on this clone: Its specificity is not known.

The starting material was peripheral blood, obtained on day 0 of AZD1222 vaccination. The receptor was derived from an adult in good health.

Here the CDR3 reads CSASEEQYF. Written as DNA, the CDR3 is TGCAGTGCTAGCGAAGAGCAGTACTTC. This chain connects TRBV20-1 to TRBJ2-7; D unclear. The V gene lost 3 bases and the J gene lost 7 bases, with 4 bases spanning the gap. The CDR3 spans 9 residues. The germline CDR1 and CDR2 sequences are DFQATT and SNEGSKA (reference sequence).